This TCR beta chain was captured in a study of CD8+CD57+ T cells in acquired aplastic anemia. Study details: The sorted CD4+ and CD8+ cells yielded an average around 3.4 ug of DNA.

Patients included in sequencing had previously demonstrated CD8+CD57+ cell expansion by flow cytometry. When blood sampling took place, the patients had received no therapy. Study results and limitations: With respect to CD8+ Simpson's diversity, patients and controls did not differ significantly. Researchers report that fewer than 35 CD8+ CDR3 sequences appeared in both patients and controls.

Genomic DNA was employed as the template in profiling TCR beta VDJ and CDR3. A single record per CDR3 protein comes from TCRdb applying MiXCR to the reads. Of over 250,000 distinct CDR3 sequences in the sample, around three fifths were seen once. This clonotype came up once. Its specificity is unknown. The sample consisted of sorted CD4+, CD8+, or CD8+CD57+ T cells (not recorded which) from PBMCs. The receptor comes from a human donor with aplastic anemia.

CDR3 loop: CASGPNKYF. The CDR3 DNA sequence: TGTGCCAGCGGACCTAATAAGTACTTC. J is TRBJ2-7 and V is TRBV2; D not certain. The germline V gene has CDR1 SNHLY and CDR2 FYNNEI. With 8 bases removed from V and 11 bases from J, the gap between germline ends came to 10 bases. The CDR3 has 9 amino acids.